This record covers a single T cell receptor beta chain. Antigen unknown. The data belong to a study of cytomegalovirus exposure and HLA in healthy donors. Study details: The 95 to 150 validation repertoires, a later analysis reported, used the same platform as the 666 first-cohort repertoires. General study results and limits: CMV antigen specificity of a few CMV-associated chains was confirmed in vitro.

This CDR3 is built from 15 residues. CDR1 and CDR2 from the germline V gene are SEHNR and FQNEAQ (reference sequence). With 5 bases removed from V and 3 bases from J, the gap between germline ends came to 14 bases. The donors were part of the roughly 110-subject validation cohort, which stood apart from the approximately 640-subject first cohort. The method was immunoSEQ multiplex PCR; TCRdb's version includes in-frame clones alone and lacks a portion of them. The table shows 70,000 or so clones, with about 95% occurring only once. This chain uses TRBV7-9 with TRBJ1-5; D call uncertain. Material for sequencing was PBMCs. The clonotype was recovered from a young woman in good health and CMV-seronegative. The CDR3 protein is CASSQGRGFNQPQHF. The CDR3 nucleotides read TGTGCCAGCAGCCAAGGACGAGGGTTCAATCAGCCCCAGCATTTT.